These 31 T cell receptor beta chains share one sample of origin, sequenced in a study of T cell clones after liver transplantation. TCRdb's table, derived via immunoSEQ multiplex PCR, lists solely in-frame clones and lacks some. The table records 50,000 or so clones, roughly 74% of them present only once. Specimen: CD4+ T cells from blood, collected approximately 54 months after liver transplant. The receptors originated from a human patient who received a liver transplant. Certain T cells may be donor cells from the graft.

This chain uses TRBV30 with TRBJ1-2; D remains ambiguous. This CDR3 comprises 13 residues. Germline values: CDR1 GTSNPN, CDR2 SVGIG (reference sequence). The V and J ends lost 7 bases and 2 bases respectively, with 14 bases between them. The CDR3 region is CASVRRENYGYTF. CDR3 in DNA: TGTGCCTCCGTGAGACGGGAAAACTATGGCTACACCTTC.

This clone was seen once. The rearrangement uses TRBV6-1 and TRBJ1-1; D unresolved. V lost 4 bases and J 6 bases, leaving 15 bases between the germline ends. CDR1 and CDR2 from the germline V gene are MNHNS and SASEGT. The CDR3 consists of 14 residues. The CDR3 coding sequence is TGTGCCAGCAGTGTGGGAGGGTCGACCGCTGAAGCTTTCTTT. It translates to CASSVGGSTAEAFF.

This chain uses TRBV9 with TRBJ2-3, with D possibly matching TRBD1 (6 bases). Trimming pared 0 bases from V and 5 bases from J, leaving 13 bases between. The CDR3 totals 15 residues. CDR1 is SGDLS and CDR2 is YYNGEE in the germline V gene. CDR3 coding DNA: TGTGCCAGCAGCGTAGAGGGCAGGGGTATAGATACGCAGTATTTT. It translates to CASSVEGRGIDTQYF. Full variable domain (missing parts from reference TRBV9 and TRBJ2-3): DSGVTQTPKHLITATGQRVTLRCSPRSGDLSVYWYQQSLDQGLQFLIQYYNGEERAKGNILERFSAQQFPDLHSELNLSSLELGDSALYFCASSVEGRGIDTQYFGPGTRLTVL.

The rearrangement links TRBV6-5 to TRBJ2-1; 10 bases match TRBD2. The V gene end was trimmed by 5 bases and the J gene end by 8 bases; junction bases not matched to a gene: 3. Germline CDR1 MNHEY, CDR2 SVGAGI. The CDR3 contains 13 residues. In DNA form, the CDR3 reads TGTGCCAGCAGTAGCGGGGGGGCCGATGAGCAGTTCTTC. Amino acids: CASSSGGADEQFF.

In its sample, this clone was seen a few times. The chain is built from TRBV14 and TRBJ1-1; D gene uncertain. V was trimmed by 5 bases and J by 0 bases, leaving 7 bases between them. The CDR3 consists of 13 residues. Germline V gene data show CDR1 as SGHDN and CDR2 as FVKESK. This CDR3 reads CASSDGLNTEAFF. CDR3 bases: TGTGCCAGCAGCGACGGCTTGAACACTGAAGCTTTCTTT. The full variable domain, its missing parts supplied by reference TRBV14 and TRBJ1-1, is EAGVTQFPSHSVIEKGQTVTLRCDPISGHDNLYWYRRVMGKEIKFLLHFVKESKQDESGMPNNRFLAERTGGTYSTLKVQPAELEDSGVYFCASSDGLNTEAFFGQGTRLTVV.

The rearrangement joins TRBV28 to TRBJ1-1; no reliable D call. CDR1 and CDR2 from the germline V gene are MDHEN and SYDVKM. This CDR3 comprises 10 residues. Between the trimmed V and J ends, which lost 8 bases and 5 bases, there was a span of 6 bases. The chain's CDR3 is CASSNTEAFF. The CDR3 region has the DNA TGTGCCAGCTCGAATACTGAAGCTTTCTTT.

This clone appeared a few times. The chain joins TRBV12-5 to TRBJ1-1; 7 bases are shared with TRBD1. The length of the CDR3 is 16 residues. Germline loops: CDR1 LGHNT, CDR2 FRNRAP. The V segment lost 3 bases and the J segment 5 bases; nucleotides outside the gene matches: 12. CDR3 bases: TGTGCTAGTGGTTTATCTTTCGAGGGGGCGGAAACTGAAGCTTTCTTT. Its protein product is CASGLSFEGAETEAFF.

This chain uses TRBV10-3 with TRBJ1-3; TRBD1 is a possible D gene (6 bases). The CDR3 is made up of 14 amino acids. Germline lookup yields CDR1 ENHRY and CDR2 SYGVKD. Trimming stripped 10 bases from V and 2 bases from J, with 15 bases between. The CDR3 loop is CATTGKETGNTIYF. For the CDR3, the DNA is TGTGCCACTACAGGGAAAGAGACTGGAAACACCATATATTTT.

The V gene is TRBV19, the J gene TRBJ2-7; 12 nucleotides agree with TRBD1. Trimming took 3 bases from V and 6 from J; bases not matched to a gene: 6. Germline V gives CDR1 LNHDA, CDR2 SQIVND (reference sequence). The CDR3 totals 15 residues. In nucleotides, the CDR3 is TGTGCCAGTAGTATCGGGACAGGGGGCGTCGCCGAGCAGTACTTC. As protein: CASSIGTGGVAEQYF.

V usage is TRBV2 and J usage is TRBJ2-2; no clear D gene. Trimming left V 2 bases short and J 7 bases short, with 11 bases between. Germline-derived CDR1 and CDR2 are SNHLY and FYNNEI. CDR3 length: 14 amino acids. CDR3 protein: CASSENGGIGELFF. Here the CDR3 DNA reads TGTGCCAGCAGTGAAAATGGTGGGATCGGGGAGCTGTTTTTT.

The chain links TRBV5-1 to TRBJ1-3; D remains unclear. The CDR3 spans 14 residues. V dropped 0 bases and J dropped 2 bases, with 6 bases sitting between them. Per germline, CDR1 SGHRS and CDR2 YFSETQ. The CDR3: CASSLGVAGNTIYF. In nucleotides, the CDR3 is TGCGCCAGCAGCTTGGGGGTTGCTGGAAACACCATATATTTT.

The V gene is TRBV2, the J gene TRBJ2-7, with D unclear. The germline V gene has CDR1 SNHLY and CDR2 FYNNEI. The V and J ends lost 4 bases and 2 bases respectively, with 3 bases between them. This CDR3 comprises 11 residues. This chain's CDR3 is CASSATYEQYF. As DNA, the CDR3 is TGTGCCAGCAGTGCCACCTACGAGCAGTACTTC.

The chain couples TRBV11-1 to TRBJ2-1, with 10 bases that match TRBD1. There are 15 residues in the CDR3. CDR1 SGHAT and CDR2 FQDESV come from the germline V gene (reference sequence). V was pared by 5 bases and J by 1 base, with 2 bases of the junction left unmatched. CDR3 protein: CASSQDRGSYNEQFF. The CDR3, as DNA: TGTGCCAGCAGCCAGGACAGGGGGTCCTACAATGAGCAGTTCTTC.

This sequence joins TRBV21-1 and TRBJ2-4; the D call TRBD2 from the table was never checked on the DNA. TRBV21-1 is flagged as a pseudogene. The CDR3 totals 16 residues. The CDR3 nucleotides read TGTGCCAGCAGCAAACGGGATCAACGGAACCAAAACATTCAGTACTTC. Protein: CASSKRDQRNQNIQYF.

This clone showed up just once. The CDR3 loop is CASSLTAYNEQFF. The CDR3, as DNA: TGTGCCAGCAGTCTGACAGCTTACAATGAGCAGTTCTTC. This chain links TRBV6-4 with TRBJ2-1; perhaps TRBD1 as D (5 bases). CDR1 is MRHNA, CDR2 SNTAGT, per germline. CDR3 length: 13 amino acids. Deletions cut 5 bases from V and 4 bases from J, with 9 bases between.

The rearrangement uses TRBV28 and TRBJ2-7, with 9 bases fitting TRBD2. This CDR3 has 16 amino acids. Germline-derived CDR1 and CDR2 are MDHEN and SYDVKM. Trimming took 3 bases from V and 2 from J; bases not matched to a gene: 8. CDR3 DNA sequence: TGTGCCAGCAGTTTTTCGCTAGCGGGGCTAACCTACGAGCAGTACTTC. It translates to CASSFSLAGLTYEQYF.

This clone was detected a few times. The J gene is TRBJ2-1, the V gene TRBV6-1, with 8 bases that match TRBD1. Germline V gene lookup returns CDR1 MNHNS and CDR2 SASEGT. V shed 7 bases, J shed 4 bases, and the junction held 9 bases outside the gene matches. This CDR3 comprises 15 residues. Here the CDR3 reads CASKTGQGAYNEQFF. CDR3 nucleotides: TGTGCCAGCAAAACTGGACAGGGAGCGTACAATGAGCAGTTCTTC.

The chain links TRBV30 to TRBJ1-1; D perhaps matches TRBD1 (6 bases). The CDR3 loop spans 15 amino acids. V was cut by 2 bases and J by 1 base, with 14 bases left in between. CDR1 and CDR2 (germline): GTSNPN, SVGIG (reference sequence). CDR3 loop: CAWSPQGTWNTEAFF. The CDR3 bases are TGTGCCTGGAGTCCTCAGGGGACTTGGAACACTGAAGCTTTCTTT.

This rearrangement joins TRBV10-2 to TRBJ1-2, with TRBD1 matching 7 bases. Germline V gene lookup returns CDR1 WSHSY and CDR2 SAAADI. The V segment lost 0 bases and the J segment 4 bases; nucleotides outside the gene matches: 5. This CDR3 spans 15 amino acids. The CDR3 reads CASSESSQGGYGYTF. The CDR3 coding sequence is TGCGCCAGCAGTGAGTCCTCCCAGGGGGGCTATGGCTACACCTTC.

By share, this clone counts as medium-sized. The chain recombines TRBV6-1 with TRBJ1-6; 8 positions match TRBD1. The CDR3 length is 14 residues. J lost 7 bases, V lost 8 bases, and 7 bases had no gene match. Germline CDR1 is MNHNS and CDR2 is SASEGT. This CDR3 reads CASERTGPNSPLHF. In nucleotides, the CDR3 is TGTGCCAGCGAGCGGACAGGGCCGAATTCACCCCTCCACTTT.

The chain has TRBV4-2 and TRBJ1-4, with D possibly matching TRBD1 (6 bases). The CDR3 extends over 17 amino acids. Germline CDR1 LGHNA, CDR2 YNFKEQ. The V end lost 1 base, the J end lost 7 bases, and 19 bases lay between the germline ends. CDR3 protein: CASSQGHLTGLGEKLFF. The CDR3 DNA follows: TGTGCCAGCAGCCAAGGCCACCTAACAGGGTTGGGTGAAAAACTGTTTTTT.

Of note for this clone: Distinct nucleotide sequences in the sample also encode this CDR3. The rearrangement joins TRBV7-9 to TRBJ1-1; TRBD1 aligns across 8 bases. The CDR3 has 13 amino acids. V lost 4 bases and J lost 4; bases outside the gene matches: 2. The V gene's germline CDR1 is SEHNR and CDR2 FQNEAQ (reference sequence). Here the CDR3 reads CASSYGQGTEAFF. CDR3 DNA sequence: TGTGCCAGCAGCTACGGACAGGGCACTGAAGCTTTCTTT.

The CDR3 DNA sequence: TGTGCCAGTACCGGGACAGGGGTCCCCTACGAGCAGTACTTC. The encoded protein is CASTGTGVPYEQYF. The chain has TRBV6-6 and TRBJ2-7; 10 nucleotides match TRBD1. CDR3 length: 14 amino acids. Germline V gene lookup returns CDR1 MNHNY and CDR2 SVGAGI (reference sequence). J gave up 2 bases and V 9 bases, and 7 bases lay outside the gene matches.

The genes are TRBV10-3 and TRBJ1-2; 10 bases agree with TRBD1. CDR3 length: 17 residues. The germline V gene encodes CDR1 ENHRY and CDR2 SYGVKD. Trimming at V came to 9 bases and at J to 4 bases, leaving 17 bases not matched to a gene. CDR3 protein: CAIQPGTGEVGSYGYTF. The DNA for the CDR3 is TGTGCCATTCAACCCGGGACAGGGGAAGTGGGGAGCTATGGCTACACCTTC.

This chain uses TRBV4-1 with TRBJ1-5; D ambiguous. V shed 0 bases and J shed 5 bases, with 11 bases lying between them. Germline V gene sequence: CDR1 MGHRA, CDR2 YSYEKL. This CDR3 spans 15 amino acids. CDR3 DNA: TGCGCCAGCAGCCAAGAGAACGGCCCTCATCAGCCCCAGCATTTT. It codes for CASSQENGPHQPQHF.

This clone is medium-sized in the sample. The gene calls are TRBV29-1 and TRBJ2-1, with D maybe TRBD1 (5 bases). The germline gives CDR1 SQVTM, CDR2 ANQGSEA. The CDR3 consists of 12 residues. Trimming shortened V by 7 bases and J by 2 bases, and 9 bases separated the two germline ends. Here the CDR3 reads CSGTFAYNEQFF. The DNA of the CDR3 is TGCAGCGGGACATTTGCCTACAATGAGCAGTTCTTC.

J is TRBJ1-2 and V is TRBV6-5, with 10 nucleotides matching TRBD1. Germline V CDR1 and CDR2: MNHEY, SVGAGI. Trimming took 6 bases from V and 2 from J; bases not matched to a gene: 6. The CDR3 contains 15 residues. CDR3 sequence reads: CASRGQGEGNYGYTF. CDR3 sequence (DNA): TGTGCCAGCAGAGGACAGGGGGAAGGAAACTATGGCTACACCTTC.

CDR3 DNA: TGTGCCAGCAGCTTAAACCCCGGCAGGGCGAGCACAGATACGCAGTATTTT. The encoded protein is CASSLNPGRASTDTQYF. The chain links TRBV7-3 to TRBJ2-3; D is perhaps TRBD1 (5 bases). From germline, CDR1 is SGHTA and CDR2 FQGTGA. The CDR3 extends over 17 amino acids. V was shortened by 1 base and J by 0 bases, with 14 bases between the two germline ends.

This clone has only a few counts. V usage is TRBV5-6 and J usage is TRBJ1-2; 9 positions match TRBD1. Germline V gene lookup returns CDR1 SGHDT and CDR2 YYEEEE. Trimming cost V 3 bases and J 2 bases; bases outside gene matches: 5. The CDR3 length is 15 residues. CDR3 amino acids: CASSYRDRENYGYTF. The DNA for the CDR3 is TGTGCCAGCAGCTACCGGGACAGGGAGAACTATGGCTACACCTTC.

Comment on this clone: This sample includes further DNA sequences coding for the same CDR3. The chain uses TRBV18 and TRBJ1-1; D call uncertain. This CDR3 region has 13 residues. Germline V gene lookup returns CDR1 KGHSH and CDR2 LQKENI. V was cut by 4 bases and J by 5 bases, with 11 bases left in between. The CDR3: CASSQGTDTEAFF. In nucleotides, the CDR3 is TGTGCCAGCTCACAGGGCACGGATACTGAAGCTTTCTTT.

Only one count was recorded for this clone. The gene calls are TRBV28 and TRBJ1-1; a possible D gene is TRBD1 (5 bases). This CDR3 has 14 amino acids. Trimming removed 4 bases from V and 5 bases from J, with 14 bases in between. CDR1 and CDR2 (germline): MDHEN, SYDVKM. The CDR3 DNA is TGTGCCAGCAGTTGGATAGGGGTGAGAACTGAAGCTTTCTTT. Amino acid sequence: CASSWIGVRTEAFF.